The sequence of this TCR beta chain was determined in a study of T cell responses to AZD1222 COVID-19 vaccine. The wider study: Combined were second doses at about 4 or about 12 weeks. General study points: Two AZD1222 administrations were followed by greater Spike-specific TCR breadth and depth. The study reported that nearly half of spike-specific TCRs target unmutated variant regions. Females outnumbered males among donors, who were mostly white British; clonal diversity was possibly underestimated.

Trimming pared 5 bases from V and 7 bases from J, leaving 23 bases between. From germline, CDR1 is SEHNR and CDR2 FQNEAQ (reference sequence). The CDR3 consists of 16 residues. For this clone: Its matching antigen is unknown.

Assay used: immunoSEQ multiplex PCR; TCRdb lists only in-frame clones, some missing. In the table there are 100,000 to 120,000 clones, around 90% of which are singletons. This rearrangement joins TRBV7-9 to TRBJ1-2; tentatively, D is TRBD1 (5 bases). The sample was peripheral blood, taken on day 0 of AZD1222 vaccination. The TCR was taken from an adult in good health. CDR3 residues: CASSPGGQGTGGGYTF. CDR3 nucleotides: TGTGCCAGCAGCCCGGGCGGTCAGGGTACGGGCGGTGGCTACACCTTC.